This is a list of T cell receptor beta chains from one sample in a study of cytomegalovirus exposure and HLA in healthy donors. Libraries were prepared by immunoSEQ multiplex PCR; TCRdb keeps only in-frame clonotypes and omits some of them. Altogether roughly 150,000 clones are present, 70% to 80% being singletons, with the ten largest covering 5.5% to 7%. Source material: PBMCs. Every receptor here comes from a middle-aged woman in good health and CMV-seropositive. CDR3s include the opening cysteine and the closing phenylalanine or tryptophan. D genes are given only for firm matches. Rows may omit the clone size; those that give it use once, few, many or a size class.

CDR3aa	CDR3nt	j_gene	len	abundance	v_gene	d_gene
CASSLVAGGYTEAFF	TGTGCCAGCAGCTTGGTGGCAGGGGGTTACACTGAAGCTTTCTTT	TRBJ1-1	15	few	TRBV5-5	TRBD1
CAWSDAVMNEKLFF	TGTGCCTGGAGTGATGCGGTGATGAATGAAAAACTGTTTTTT	TRBJ1-4	14	-	TRBV30	-
CASSEDRVGNEKLFF	TGTGCCAGCAGTGAAGACAGGGTGGGTAATGAAAAACTGTTTTTT	TRBJ1-4	15	medium-sized	TRBV2	-
CASRRQGDTGELFF	TGTGCCAGTAGACGACAGGGGGACACCGGGGAGCTGTTTTTT	TRBJ2-2	14	-	TRBV19	TRBD1
CASSLWALAADTQYF	TGTGCCAGCAGTTTATGGGCTCTAGCGGCTGATACGCAGTATTTT	TRBJ2-3	15	-	TRBV27	TRBD2
CASSLGGTLYNEQFF	TGCGCCAGCAGCTTGGGCGGGACCTTGTACAATGAGCAGTTCTTC	TRBJ2-1	15	-	TRBV5-1	-
CASSPLGGIRSYEQYF	TGTGCCAGCAGCCCCCTCGGCGGGATAAGGAGCTACGAGCAGTACTTC	TRBJ2-7	16	-	TRBV14	-
CASSLEFPSEQYF	TGCGCCAGCAGCTTGGAATTCCCCTCCGAGCAGTACTTC	TRBJ2-7	13	-	TRBV5-1	-
CASSIPGQGSYEQYF	TGTGCCAGTAGCATACCGGGACAGGGGTCTTACGAGCAGTACTTC	TRBJ2-7	15	-	TRBV19	TRBD1
CASSIDNPGANVLTF	TGTGCCAGTAGTATAGACAATCCCGGGGCCAACGTCCTGACTTTC	TRBJ2-6	15	few	TRBV19	-
CASSEPGLAGEQYF	TGTGCCAGTAGTGAACCGGGACTAGCAGGCGAGCAGTACTTC	TRBJ2-7	14	-	TRBV19	TRBD2
CASKAEGKLFF	TGCGCCAGCAAAGCAGAGGGAAAACTGTTTTTT	TRBJ1-4	11	-	TRBV4-1	-
CASSATGRPDQPQHF	TGTGCCAGCAGTGCGACAGGAAGACCGGATCAGCCCCAGCATTTT	TRBJ1-5	15	-	TRBV28	-
CASSPGMGGEQFF	TGTGCCAGCTCACCGGGGATGGGAGGTGAGCAGTTCTTC	TRBJ2-1	13	-	TRBV18	-
CASSPLAGAGELFF	TGTGCCAGCAGCCCGCTAGCGGGAGCCGGGGAGCTGTTTTTT	TRBJ2-2	14	few	TRBV7-3	TRBD2
CASSLRGWANTQYF	TGTGCCAGCAGCTTACGGGGGTGGGCAAATACGCAGTATTTT	TRBJ2-3	14	few	TRBV11-1	-
CASIPPPTRNPYEQYF	TGTGCCAGCATCCCCCCACCAACTAGAAACCCCTACGAGCAGTACTTC	TRBJ2-7	16	once	TRBV11-3	-
CSVRGLAGGFGEQFF	TGCAGCGTTCGCGGACTAGCGGGAGGTTTTGGTGAGCAGTTCTTC	TRBJ2-1	15	once	TRBV29-1	TRBD2
CASSPDRRYTEAFF	TGTGCCAGTAGTCCGGACAGGCGGTACACTGAAGCTTTCTTT	TRBJ1-1	14	once	TRBV19	TRBD1
CASRSMLSDTEAFF	TGTGCCAGCAGGTCAATGCTGTCGGACACTGAAGCTTTCTTT	TRBJ1-1	14	once	TRBV2	-
CASSYGRGQPQHF	TGTGCCAGCAGTTACGGCCGGGGACAGCCCCAGCATTTT	TRBJ1-5	13	-	TRBV6-5	-
CASSLASSGGQETQYF	TGTGCCAGCAGCTTAGCATCCAGCGGGGGTCAAGAGACCCAGTACTTC	TRBJ2-5	16	-	TRBV7-2	TRBD2
CASSLWDRVYEQYF	TGTGCCAGCAGCTTATGGGACAGGGTCTACGAGCAGTACTTC	TRBJ2-7	14	-	TRBV13	TRBD1
CASSTLGQAAYEQYF	TGTGCCAGCAGTACTCTAGGACAGGCCGCCTACGAGCAGTACTTC	TRBJ2-7	15	-	TRBV27	TRBD1
CASSPEQGPYGYTF	TGTGCCAGCAGCCCTGAACAGGGACCCTATGGCTACACCTTC	TRBJ1-2	14	-	TRBV7-9	-
CASSRQGAPGETQYF	TGTGCCAGCAGTAGACAGGGGGCCCCGGGAGAGACCCAGTACTTC	TRBJ2-5	15	-	TRBV6-1	TRBD1
CASSLGQGDYEQYF	TGTGCCAGCAGCCTGGGACAGGGAGATTACGAGCAGTACTTC	TRBJ2-7	14	-	TRBV7-8	TRBD1
CASSRDRANTEAFF	TGTGCCAGCAGCCGAGACAGGGCAAACACTGAAGCTTTCTTT	TRBJ1-1	14	few	TRBV5-4	TRBD1
CASRSGAGSSYEQYF	TGTGCCAGCAGGAGCGGAGCGGGAAGCTCCTACGAGCAGTACTTC	TRBJ2-7	15	-	TRBV6-5	TRBD2
CASSQHRGRTDTQYF	TGTGCCAGCAGTCAACACAGGGGAAGGACAGATACGCAGTATTTT	TRBJ2-3	15	-	TRBV27	TRBD1